These 32 T cell receptor beta chains came from one sample sequenced in a study of CD8+CD57+ T cells in acquired aplastic anemia. Using genomic DNA as the template, TCR beta VDJ and CDR3 profiling was carried out. TCRdb fed the reads into MiXCR, producing one record per CDR3 protein. The table has tens of thousands of distinct CDR3 sequences, 65% to 70% seen once. The source material was sorted CD4+, CD8+, or CD8+CD57+ T cells (not recorded which) from PBMCs. The receptors were sampled from a human donor in good health, serving as a control.

The chain links TRBV24-1 to TRBJ2-7; the D call may be TRBD1 or TRBD2 (5 bases each). The CDR3 contains 14 residues. From germline, CDR1 is KGHDR and CDR2 SFDVKD. Deletions cut 9 bases from V and 5 bases from J, with 19 bases between. The CDR3 reads CATAPPGTGNEQYF. The CDR3 nucleotides read TGTGCCACCGCCCCACCAGGGACGGGGAACGAGCAGTACTTC.

The chain uses TRBV7-7 and TRBJ2-1; 10 bases fit TRBD2. This CDR3 contains 14 residues. In germline, CDR1 is SSHAT, CDR2 FNYEAQ (reference sequence). CDR3: CASGSLAGVYEQFF. The DNA for the CDR3 is TGTGCTAGTGGTTCGCTAGCGGGGGTTTATGAGCAGTTCTTC.

This sequence joins TRBV24-1 and TRBJ2-5; 10 bases agree with TRBD1. Unmatched junction bases numbered 8, after V lost 5 bases and J lost 0 bases. This CDR3 has 17 amino acids. Germline-derived CDR1 and CDR2 are KGHDR and SFDVKD. The CDR3 coding sequence is TGTGCCACCAGTGCCTGGGGGACAGGGGACCACCAAGAGACCCAGTACTTC. Encoded protein: CATSAWGTGDHQETQYF.

The chain couples TRBV25-1 to TRBJ1-6, with 8 bases fitting TRBD1. This CDR3 is built from 17 residues. CDR1 is MGHDK and CDR2 is SYGVNS in the germline V gene. After removal of 5 bases from V and 9 bases from J, the junction contained 15 bases not matched to a gene. CDR3 amino acids: CASSPPLDRGPSSPLHF. The CDR3 DNA reads TGTGCCAGCAGTCCACCACTAGACAGGGGACCTTCTTCACCCCTCCACTTT. Full variable domain (remainder filled in from reference TRBV25-1 and TRBJ1-6): EADIYQTPRYLVIGTGKKITLECSQTMGHDKMYWYQQDPGMELHLIHYSYGVNSTEKGDLSSESTVSRIRTEHFPLTLESARPSHTSQYLCASSPPLDRGPSSPLHFGNGTRLTVT.

This clonotype was observed once. The rearrangement joins TRBV11-2 to TRBJ2-3; 14 nucleotides match TRBD2. After removal of 5 bases from V and 1 base from J, the junction contained 8 bases not matched to a gene. The germline gives CDR1 SGHAT, CDR2 FQNNGV. The length of the CDR3 is 18 residues. CDR3 DNA: TGTGCCAGCAGCCCTACCGGACTAGCGGGGGGCGGCACAGATACGCAGTATTTT. It is translated as CASSPTGLAGGGTDTQYF.

This clonotype was seen a handful of times. V usage is TRBV7-6 and J usage is TRBJ1-2; 10 bases align to TRBD1. The V gene's germline CDR1 is SGHVS and CDR2 FNYEAQ. The CDR3 spans 12 residues. After removal of 10 bases from V and 6 bases from J, the junction contained 5 bases not matched to a gene. CDR3 loop: CANPDRGNGYTF. DNA of the CDR3: TGTGCCAACCCGGACAGGGGGAATGGCTACACCTTC.

The rearrangement uses TRBV20-1 and TRBJ2-3, with D unclear. This CDR3 region has 13 residues. V lost 1 base to trimming and J lost 0 bases, with 5 bases between them. Germline CDR1 is DFQATT and CDR2 is SNEGSKA (reference sequence). Here the CDR3 reads CSARGLSTDTQYF. The DNA of the CDR3 is TGCAGTGCTAGAGGATTGAGCACAGATACGCAGTATTTT.

The genes are TRBV2 and TRBJ1-2; D is unclear. V lost 2 bases and J 6 bases, leaving 13 bases between the germline ends. This CDR3 has 14 amino acids. Per germline, CDR1 SNHLY and CDR2 FYNNEI. In DNA form, the CDR3 reads TGTGCCAGCAGTGAACCCGGTAACAAGGATGGCTACACCTTC. It yields the protein CASSEPGNKDGYTF.

This clonotype has ten or more counts. The rearrangement joins TRBV4-1 to TRBJ2-1, with 12 bases lining up with TRBD2. V gave up 1 base and J gave up 5 bases; unmatched junction bases: 9. The germline V gene has CDR1 MGHRA and CDR2 YSYEKL. CDR3 length: 18 amino acids. Here the CDR3 DNA reads TGCGCCAGCAGCCAAGCCGCCCTAGCGGGGGGGCCTAACAATGAGCAGTTCTTC. It is translated as CASSQAALAGGPNNEQFF.

V usage is TRBV5-5 and J usage is TRBJ1-1, with 7 bases lining up with TRBD1. Germline-derived CDR1 and CDR2 are SGHKS and YYEKEE (reference sequence). Germline trimming cut 4 bases from V and 6 bases from J; bases unmatched to any gene: 12. The length of the CDR3 is 15 residues. This CDR3 is CASSLSTGWSSEAFF. In DNA, the CDR3 is TGTGCCAGCAGCCTCTCGACAGGGTGGTCCTCTGAAGCTTTCTTT.

The chain uses TRBV7-6 and TRBJ2-5; 11 positions match TRBD2. Per the germline V gene, CDR1 is SGHVS and CDR2 is FNYEAQ. Germline trimming cut 1 base from V and 5 bases from J; bases unmatched to any gene: 9. The CDR3 has 17 amino acids. Written as DNA, the CDR3 is TGTGCCAGCAGCTTAGTTACTAGCGGGGGCGTACGGGAGACCCAGTACTTC. Residues: CASSLVTSGGVRETQYF.

The chain combines TRBV12-5 with TRBJ1-1; D gene unclear. The V end was cut by 7 bases, the J end by 0 bases, with 3 bases between. The CDR3 covers 11 residues. Per germline, CDR1 LGHNT and CDR2 FRNRAP. CDR3 DNA sequence: TGTGCTAGTGCCCTGAACACTGAAGCTTTCTTT. It specifies CASALNTEAFF.

This clonotype was counted a few times. The CDR3 DNA sequence: TGTGCCACCAGCAGTCGATGGGTTGAGGAGACCCAGTACTTC. Amino acids: CATSSRWVEETQYF. The J gene is TRBJ2-5, the V gene TRBV15; the D is unclear. V lost 3 bases to trimming and J lost 5 bases, with 13 bases between them. Germline-derived CDR1 and CDR2 are LNHNV and YYDKDF (reference sequence). This CDR3 contains 14 residues.

The chain recombines TRBV15 with TRBJ2-1, with D maybe TRBD2 (6 bases). The CDR3 spans 12 residues. Trimming took off 5 bases at V and 7 bases at J, with 9 bases between the two ends. From germline, CDR1 is LNHNV and CDR2 YYDKDF (reference sequence). The CDR3 protein is CATSGTANEQFF. DNA for the CDR3: TGTGCCACCAGCGGGACTGCGAATGAGCAGTTCTTC. Full variable domain (outside the CDR3, taken from reference TRBV15 and TRBJ2-1): DAMVIQNPRYQVTQFGKPVTLSCSQTLNHNVMYWYQQKSSQAPKLLFHYYDKDFNNEADTPDNFQSRRPNTSFCFLDIRSPGLGDTAMYLCATSGTANEQFFGPGTRLTVL.

This clonotype was observed at least ten times. The rearrangement links TRBV7-6 to TRBJ1-1; no reliable D call. Germline V gene data show CDR1 as SGHVS and CDR2 as FNYEAQ. V shed 1 base and J shed 5 bases, with 20 bases lying between them. This CDR3 has 17 residues. The CDR3 is CASSLGIVGNLGTEAFF. CDR3 nucleotide sequence: TGTGCCAGCAGCTTAGGGATCGTGGGCAACCTGGGGACTGAAGCTTTCTTT.

The V call is TRBV28, the J call TRBJ1-4; D uncertain. Germline values: CDR1 MDHEN, CDR2 SYDVKM. The CDR3 loop spans 17 amino acids. The V and J ends lost 5 bases and 4 bases respectively, with 20 bases between them. This CDR3 is CASSPEVLFGRNEKLFF. The CDR3 nucleotides read TGTGCCAGCAGTCCAGAGGTCTTGTTCGGGCGTAATGAAAAACTGTTTTTT.

This sequence joins TRBV2 and TRBJ2-7; D assignment may be TRBD1 or TRBD2 (5 bases each). Trimming took off 5 bases at V and 3 bases at J, with 14 bases between the two ends. Germline lookup yields CDR1 SNHLY and CDR2 FYNNEI. This CDR3 is built from 14 residues. CDR3: CASSQGVADYEQYF. The CDR3 nucleotides are TGTGCCAGCAGTCAGGGAGTAGCCGACTACGAGCAGTACTTC.

The chain uses TRBV25-1 and TRBJ2-1, with D uncertain. The CDR3 consists of 9 residues. V was trimmed by 3 bases and J by 16 bases, leaving 7 bases between them. Germline V CDR1 and CDR2: MGHDK, SYGVNS. CDR3 amino acids: CASSDPLFF. The CDR3 DNA is TGTGCCAGCAGTGACCCTCTTTTCTTC.

The gene calls are TRBV9 and TRBJ1-2; 9 bases line up with TRBD1. The trim removed 3 bases at V and 8 bases at J, leaving 11 bases unmatched. The germline V gene encodes CDR1 SGDLS and CDR2 YYNGEE. The CDR3 totals 15 residues. The CDR3: CASSAYLGTGQGYTF. CDR3 nucleotides: TGTGCCAGCAGCGCCTATCTCGGGACAGGGCAAGGCTACACCTTC.

V and J are TRBV7-9 and TRBJ2-7, with unresolved D. From germline, CDR1 is SEHNR and CDR2 FQNEAQ (reference sequence). V shed 5 bases and J shed 3 bases, with 17 bases lying between them. The length of the CDR3 is 15 residues. CDR3 residues: CASSESIAGVYEQYF. The CDR3 DNA follows: TGTGCCAGCAGCGAGTCAATCGCAGGAGTCTACGAGCAGTACTTC.

The genes are TRBV29-1 and TRBJ2-7; D unresolved. The germline gives CDR1 SQVTM, CDR2 ANQGSEA. V lost 4 bases, J lost 6 bases, and 7 bases lay in between. The CDR3 is 10 amino acids. The CDR3 spells CSVVPGEQYF. For the CDR3, the DNA is TGCAGCGTTGTACCGGGCGAGCAGTACTTC.

J is TRBJ1-2 and V is TRBV7-2; D is uncertain. This CDR3 is built from 12 residues. Looked up from germline, CDR1 is SGHTA and CDR2 is FQGNSA. Trimming took off 4 bases at V and 6 bases at J, with 9 bases between the two ends. CDR3 sequence: CASSSSVNGYTF. The CDR3 DNA reads as TGTGCCAGCAGCTCTTCGGTGAATGGCTACACCTTC.

This chain joins TRBV15 and TRBJ1-5; D call uncertain. The CDR3 length is 17 residues. Germline lookup yields CDR1 LNHNV and CDR2 YYDKDF (reference sequence). V was pared by 6 bases and J by 1 base, with 19 bases between. The CDR3 DNA reads TGTGCCACCAGTCCCGAATCTCCGGGAAGCAGCAATCAGCCCCAGCATTTT. Its protein is CATSPESPGSSNQPQHF.

Concerning this clonotype itself: This CDR3 is missing its conserved last phenylalanine or tryptophan, likely due to a read error. The chain joins TRBV6-2 or TRBV6-3 to TRBJ2-5; the match to TRBD2 covers 11 bases. The trim removed 0 bases at V and 3 bases at J, leaving 15 bases unmatched. Germline values: CDR1 MNHEY, CDR2 SVGEGT. The CDR3 runs 20 residues. CDR3 DNA sequence: TGTGCCAGCAGTTACTCGAGTACCGAAGACATACTAGCGGGGGAAGAGACCCAGTACTCC. It codes for CASSYSSTEDILAGEETQYS.

The count of this clonotype is one. This sequence joins TRBV19 and TRBJ2-7; D gene ambiguous. Germline CDR1 reads LNHDA; CDR2 reads SQIVND (reference sequence). The V gene lost 3 bases and the J gene lost 0 bases, with 6 bases spanning the gap. The CDR3 spans 13 residues. The DNA for the CDR3 is TGTGCCAGTAGTATGGCGAGCTCCTACGAGCAGTACTTC. Its protein is CASSMASSYEQYF.

This clonotype was counted between two and nine times. The rearrangement joins TRBV20-1 to TRBJ2-5, with 8 bases identical to TRBD1. V lost 5 bases to trimming and J lost 4 bases; unmatched junction nucleotides: 6. Germline V gives CDR1 DFQATT, CDR2 SNEGSKA (reference sequence). This CDR3 region has 13 residues. The CDR3 DNA is TGCAGTGCTCCCTTAGACAGGGGAGAGACCCAGTACTTC. This translates into CSAPLDRGETQYF.

With respect to this clonotype: The junction departs from germline at one end; a sequencing error may be responsible. The J gene is TRBJ1-2, the V gene TRBV12-3 or TRBV12-4; D is undetermined. The CDR3 extends over 13 amino acids. The CDR3 loop is CASSLGPDYGYTF. The DNA for the CDR3 is TGTGCCAGCAGCTTAGGGCCTGACTATGGCTACACCTTC.

The chain combines TRBV15 with TRBJ2-1; TRBD2 matches 9 bases. After removal of 1 base from V and 1 base from J, the junction contained 5 bases not matched to a gene. Germline CDR1 LNHNV, CDR2 YYDKDF (reference sequence). This CDR3 has 17 residues. CDR3: CATSRVESGGSYNEQFF. CDR3 nucleotides: TGTGCCACCAGCAGAGTTGAGAGCGGGGGGTCCTACAATGAGCAGTTCTTC.

The chain employs TRBV10-3 and TRBJ2-2, with 14 bases fitting TRBD2. Germline lookup yields CDR1 ENHRY and CDR2 SYGVKD. The trim removed 7 bases at V and 5 bases at J, leaving 3 bases unmatched. The CDR3 has 15 residues. The CDR3 bases are TGTGCCATCACCGGACTAGCGGGGGGAACCGGGGAGCTGTTTTTT. Translation gives CAITGLAGGTGELFF.

This clonotype has just one count. CDR3 loop: CASRAGGSLRAFF. The DNA of the CDR3 is TGTGCCAGTAGGGCTGGAGGCTCACTGCGAGCTTTCTTT. The chain has TRBV19 and TRBJ1-1; D is unclear. V lost 6 bases to trimming and J lost 10 bases, with 18 bases between them. The CDR3 extends over 13 amino acids. Germline V lookup: CDR1 LNHDA, CDR2 SQIVND (reference sequence).

This clonotype was seen only a few times. This clone may be a read error of a much larger clone one base away. CDR3 region: CASSLVGGGTDTQYF. The DNA of the CDR3 is TGCGCCAGCAGCTTGGTGGGGGGGGGCACAGATACGCAGTATTTT. This chain connects TRBV5-1 to TRBJ2-3; 7 bases fit TRBD2. Germline V gives CDR1 SGHRS, CDR2 YFSETQ. V lost 0 bases and J lost 1; bases outside the gene matches: 2. The CDR3 consists of 15 residues.

J is TRBJ1-1 and V is TRBV7-8; D unclear. CDR3 length equals 12 residues. Germline CDR1 is SGHVS and CDR2 is FQNEAQ. V shed 3 bases and J shed 6 bases, with 8 bases lying between them. The CDR3 bases are TGTGCCAGCAGCTTGAACACCCCTGAAGCTTTCTTT. It codes for CASSLNTPEAFF.